This T cell receptor beta chain was sequenced for a study of T cells in Graves' hyperthyroidism and ophthalmopathy. Study-level background: Specimen type is peripheral blood, collected at initial diagnosis prior to any treatment.

J was trimmed by 5 bases and V by 5 bases; bases with no gene match: 12. CDR1 is MNHNS and CDR2 is SASEGT in the germline V gene. This CDR3 comprises 18 residues. The diagnoses drew upon clinical symptoms, serum thyroxine and TRAb, thyroid ultrasound and orbital computed tomography. Overall study findings and caveats: Prediction of ophthalmopathy progression came a median 6.5 months pre-onset. Most thyroid clonotypes that were expanded above 0.001 also turned up in blood.

TCR beta CDR3 regions were amplified from RNA. Using the HTBI primer set, a first-round RT-PCR was run on the TCR CDR3. TCRdb reprocessed the multiplex PCR reads with MiXCR, giving one entry per CDR3 protein. The profile shows some 740,000 distinct CDR3 sequences, roughly 15% of them singletons. This clonotype has a count of ten or more. Its antigen is not identified. The chain joins TRBV6-1 to TRBJ2-3, with 14 bases that match TRBD2. This TCR derives from a woman between 18 and 29 years old with Graves' hyperthyroidism. Sequencing input: blood. The CDR3 loop reads CASSSLSTSGRAGDTQYF. The CDR3 coding sequence is TGTGCCAGCAGTTCCCTTTCGACTAGCGGGAGGGCGGGAGATACGCAGTATTTT.